Given below is one T cell receptor (beta chain) in context. Its target is unknown. The PCR ran on 60 Vbeta and 13 Jbeta primers. Assay used: immunoSEQ multiplex PCR; TCRdb lists only in-frame clones, some missing. Of 90,000 to 150,000 clones listed, about 81% are singletons. These data originate in a study of cytomegalovirus exposure and HLA in healthy donors. Overall study context: Earlier findings included roughly 120 million unique TCR beta sequences obtained from 150 million to 200 million T cells. Findings and caveats of the study: As confirmed in vitro, three CMV-associated chains were specific for CMV antigens. Information on immune exposure was restricted to one variable (CMV serostatus). Reportedly, HLA-A and HLA-B alleles of most subjects were accurately predicted from TCR beta.

CDR1 is SGDLS and CDR2 is YYNGEE in the germline V gene. Trimming took off 0 bases at V and 8 bases at J, with 20 bases between the two ends. The CDR3 runs to 16 residues. This TCR came from a man aged 40-55 years in good health and CMV-seronegative. This chain links TRBV9 with TRBJ1-2, with D tentatively TRBD1 (5 bases). The sequenced material came from PBMCs. DNA for the CDR3: TGTGCCAGCAGCGTAGATCAGGGAGGTCATCAAGGAGGCTACACCTTC. Encoded protein: CASSVDQGGHQGGYTF.